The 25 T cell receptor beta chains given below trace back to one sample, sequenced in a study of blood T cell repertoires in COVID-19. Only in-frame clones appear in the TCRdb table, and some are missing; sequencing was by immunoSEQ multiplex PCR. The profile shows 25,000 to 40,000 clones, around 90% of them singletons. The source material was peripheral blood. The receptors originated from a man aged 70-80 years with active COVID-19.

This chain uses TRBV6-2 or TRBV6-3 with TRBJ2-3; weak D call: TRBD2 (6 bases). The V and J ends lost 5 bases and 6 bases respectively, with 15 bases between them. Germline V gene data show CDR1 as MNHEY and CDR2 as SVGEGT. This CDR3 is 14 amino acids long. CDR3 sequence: CASSTGLKTDTQYF. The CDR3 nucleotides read TGTGCCAGCAGTACGGGACTCAAAACGGATACGCAGTATTTT.

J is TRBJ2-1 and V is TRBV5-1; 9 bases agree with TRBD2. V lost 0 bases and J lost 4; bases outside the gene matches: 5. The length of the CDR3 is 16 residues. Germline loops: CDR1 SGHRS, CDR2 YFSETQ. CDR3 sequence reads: CASSLVASGNYNEQFF. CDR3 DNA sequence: TGCGCCAGCAGCTTGGTGGCTAGCGGGAATTACAATGAGCAGTTCTTC.

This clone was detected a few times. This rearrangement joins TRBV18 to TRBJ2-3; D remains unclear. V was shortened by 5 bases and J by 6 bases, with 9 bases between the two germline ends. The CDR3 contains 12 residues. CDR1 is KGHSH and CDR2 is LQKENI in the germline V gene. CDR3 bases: TGTGCCAGCTCAGCTGCTAGTGATACGCAGTATTTT. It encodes CASSAASDTQYF.

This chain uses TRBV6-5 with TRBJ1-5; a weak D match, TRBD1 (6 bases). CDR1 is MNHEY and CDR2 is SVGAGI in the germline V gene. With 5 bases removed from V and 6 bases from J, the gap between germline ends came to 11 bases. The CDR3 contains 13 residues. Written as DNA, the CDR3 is TGTGCCAGCAGTCCGGGACAAAGTCAGCCCCAGCATTTT. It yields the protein CASSPGQSQPQHF.

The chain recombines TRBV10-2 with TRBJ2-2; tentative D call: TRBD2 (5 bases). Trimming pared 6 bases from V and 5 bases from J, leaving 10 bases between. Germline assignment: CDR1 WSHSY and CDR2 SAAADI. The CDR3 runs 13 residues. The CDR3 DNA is TGCGCCAGCAGAGAGGGCGGAACCGGGGAGCTGTTTTTT. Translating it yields CASREGGTGELFF.

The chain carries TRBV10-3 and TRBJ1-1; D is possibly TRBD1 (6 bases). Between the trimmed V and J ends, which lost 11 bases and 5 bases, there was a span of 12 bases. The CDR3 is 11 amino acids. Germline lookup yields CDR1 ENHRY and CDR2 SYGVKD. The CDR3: CAVSTGTEAFF. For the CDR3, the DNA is TGTGCCGTCTCGACAGGAACTGAAGCTTTCTTT.

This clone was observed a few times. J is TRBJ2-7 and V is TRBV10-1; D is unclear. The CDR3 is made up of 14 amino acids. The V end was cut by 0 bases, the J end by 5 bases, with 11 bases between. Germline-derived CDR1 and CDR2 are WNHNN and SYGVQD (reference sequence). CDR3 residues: CASSESIVPNEQYF. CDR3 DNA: TGCGCCAGCAGTGAGTCGATCGTACCTAACGAGCAGTACTTC.

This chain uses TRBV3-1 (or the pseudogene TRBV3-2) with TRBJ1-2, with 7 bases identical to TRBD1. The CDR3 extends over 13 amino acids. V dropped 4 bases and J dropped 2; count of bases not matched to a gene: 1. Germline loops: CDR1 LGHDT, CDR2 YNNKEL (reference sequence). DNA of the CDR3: TGTGCCAGCAGCCCGACAGGGAACTATGGCTACACCTTC. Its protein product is CASSPTGNYGYTF.

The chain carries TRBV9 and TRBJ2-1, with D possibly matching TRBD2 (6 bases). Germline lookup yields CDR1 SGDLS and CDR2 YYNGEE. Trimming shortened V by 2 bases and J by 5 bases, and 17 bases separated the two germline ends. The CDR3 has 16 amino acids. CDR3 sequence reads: CASSVLPRDSHNEQFF. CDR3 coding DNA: TGTGCCAGCAGCGTCCTCCCTCGGGACTCGCACAATGAGCAGTTCTTC.

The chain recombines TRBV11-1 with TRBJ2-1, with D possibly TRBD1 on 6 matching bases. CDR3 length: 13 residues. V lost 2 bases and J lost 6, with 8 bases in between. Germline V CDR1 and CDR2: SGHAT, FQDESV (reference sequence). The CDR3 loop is CASSLSGVNEQFF. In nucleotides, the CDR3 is TGTGCCAGCAGCTTATCAGGGGTCAATGAGCAGTTCTTC.

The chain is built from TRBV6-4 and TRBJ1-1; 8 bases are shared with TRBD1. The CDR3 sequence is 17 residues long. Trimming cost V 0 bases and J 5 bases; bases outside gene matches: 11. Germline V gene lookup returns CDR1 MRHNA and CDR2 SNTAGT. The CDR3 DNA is TGTGCCAGCAGTGACTCATTCTCGGCCAGGGGGCAAACTGAAGCTTTCTTT. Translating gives CASSDSFSARGQTEAFF.

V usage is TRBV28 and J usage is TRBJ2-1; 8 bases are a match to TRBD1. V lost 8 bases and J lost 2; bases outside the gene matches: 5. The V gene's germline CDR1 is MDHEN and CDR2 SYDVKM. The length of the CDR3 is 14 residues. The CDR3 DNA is TGTGCCAGCCAGGGACAGGTTCCCTACAATGAGCAGTTCTTC. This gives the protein CASQGQVPYNEQFF.

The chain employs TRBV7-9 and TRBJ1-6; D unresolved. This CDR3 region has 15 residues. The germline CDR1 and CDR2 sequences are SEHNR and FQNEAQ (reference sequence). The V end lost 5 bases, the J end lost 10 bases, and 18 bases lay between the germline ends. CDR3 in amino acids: CASSPRGSFGSPLHF. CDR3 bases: TGTGCCAGCAGCCCGCGAGGGAGCTTCGGGTCACCCCTCCACTTT.

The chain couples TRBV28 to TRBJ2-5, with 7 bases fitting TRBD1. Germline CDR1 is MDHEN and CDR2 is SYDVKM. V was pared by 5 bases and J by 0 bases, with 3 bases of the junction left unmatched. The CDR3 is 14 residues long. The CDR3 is CASSPQGYQETQYF. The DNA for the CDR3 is TGTGCCAGCAGTCCACAGGGGTACCAAGAGACCCAGTACTTC.

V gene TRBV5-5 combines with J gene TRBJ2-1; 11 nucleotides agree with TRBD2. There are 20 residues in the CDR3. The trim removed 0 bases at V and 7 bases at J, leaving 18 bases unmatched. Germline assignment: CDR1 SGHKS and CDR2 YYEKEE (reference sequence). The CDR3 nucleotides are TGTGCCAGCAGCTTGGAAGTGAAGCCACTAGCGGGAGCGATTTGGAATGAGCAGTTCTTC. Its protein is CASSLEVKPLAGAIWNEQFF.

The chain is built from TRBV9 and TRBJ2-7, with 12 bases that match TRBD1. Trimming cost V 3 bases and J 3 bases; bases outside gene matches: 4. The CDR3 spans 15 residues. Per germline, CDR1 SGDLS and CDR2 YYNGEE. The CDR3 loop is CASSGGQGASYEQYF. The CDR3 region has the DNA TGTGCCAGCAGCGGGGGACAGGGGGCGAGCTACGAGCAGTACTTC.

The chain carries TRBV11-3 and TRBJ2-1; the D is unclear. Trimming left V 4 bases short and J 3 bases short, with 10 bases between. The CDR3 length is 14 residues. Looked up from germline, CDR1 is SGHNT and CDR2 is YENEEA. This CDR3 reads CASSYNSLYNEQFF. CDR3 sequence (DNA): TGTGCCAGCAGCTACAATAGCCTCTACAATGAGCAGTTCTTC.

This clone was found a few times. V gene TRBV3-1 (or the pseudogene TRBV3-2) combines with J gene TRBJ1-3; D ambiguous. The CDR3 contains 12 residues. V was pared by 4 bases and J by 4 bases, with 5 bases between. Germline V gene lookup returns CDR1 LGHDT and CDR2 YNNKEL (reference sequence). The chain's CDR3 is CASSPRGNTIYF. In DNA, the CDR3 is TGTGCCAGCAGCCCGCGAGGAAACACCATATATTTT.

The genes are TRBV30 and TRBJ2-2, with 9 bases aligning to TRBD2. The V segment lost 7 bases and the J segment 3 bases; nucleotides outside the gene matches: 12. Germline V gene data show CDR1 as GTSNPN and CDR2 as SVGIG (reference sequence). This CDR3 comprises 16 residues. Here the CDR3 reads CASRASGIRDTGELFF. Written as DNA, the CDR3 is TGTGCCTCGAGGGCTAGCGGGATCCGAGACACCGGGGAGCTGTTTTTT.

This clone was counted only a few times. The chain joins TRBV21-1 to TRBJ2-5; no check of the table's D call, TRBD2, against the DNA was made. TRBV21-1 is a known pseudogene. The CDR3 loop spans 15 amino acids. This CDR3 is CASSKEASSQETQYF. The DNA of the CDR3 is TGTGCCAGCAGCAAAGAGGCTAGCAGCCAAGAGACCCAGTACTTC.

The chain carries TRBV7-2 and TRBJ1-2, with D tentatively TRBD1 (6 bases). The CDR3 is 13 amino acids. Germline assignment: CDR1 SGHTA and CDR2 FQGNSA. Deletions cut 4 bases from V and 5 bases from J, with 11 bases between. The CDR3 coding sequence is TGTGCCAGCAGCTCAGGGGTTGGATATGGCTACACCTTC. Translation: CASSSGVGYGYTF.

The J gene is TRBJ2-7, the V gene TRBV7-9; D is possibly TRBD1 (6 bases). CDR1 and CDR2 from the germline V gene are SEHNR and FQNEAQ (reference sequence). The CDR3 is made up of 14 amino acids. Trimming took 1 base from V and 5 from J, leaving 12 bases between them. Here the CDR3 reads CASSLDTRGHEQYF. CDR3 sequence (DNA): TGTGCCAGCAGCTTAGATACCAGGGGCCACGAGCAGTACTTC.

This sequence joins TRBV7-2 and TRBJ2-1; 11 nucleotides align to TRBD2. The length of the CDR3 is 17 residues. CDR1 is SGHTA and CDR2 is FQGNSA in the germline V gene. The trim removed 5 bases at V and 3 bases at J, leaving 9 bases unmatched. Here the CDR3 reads CASSPWGTSGVYNEQFF. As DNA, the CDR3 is TGTGCCAGCAGCCCATGGGGGACTAGCGGAGTCTACAATGAGCAGTTCTTC.

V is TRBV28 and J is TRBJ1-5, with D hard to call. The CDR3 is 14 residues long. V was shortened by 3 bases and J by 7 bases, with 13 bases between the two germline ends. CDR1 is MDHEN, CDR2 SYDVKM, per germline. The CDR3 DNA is TGTGCCAGCAGTTTCGGGTTAAGGTCCCAGCCCCAGCATTTT. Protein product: CASSFGLRSQPQHF.

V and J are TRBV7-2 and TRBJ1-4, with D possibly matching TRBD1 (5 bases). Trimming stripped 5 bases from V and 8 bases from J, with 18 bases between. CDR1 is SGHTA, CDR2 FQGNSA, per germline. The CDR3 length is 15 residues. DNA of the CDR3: TGTGCCAGCAGCCCTTTTGGGGGGGTCCGCGAAAAACTGTTTTTT. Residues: CASSPFGGVREKLFF.